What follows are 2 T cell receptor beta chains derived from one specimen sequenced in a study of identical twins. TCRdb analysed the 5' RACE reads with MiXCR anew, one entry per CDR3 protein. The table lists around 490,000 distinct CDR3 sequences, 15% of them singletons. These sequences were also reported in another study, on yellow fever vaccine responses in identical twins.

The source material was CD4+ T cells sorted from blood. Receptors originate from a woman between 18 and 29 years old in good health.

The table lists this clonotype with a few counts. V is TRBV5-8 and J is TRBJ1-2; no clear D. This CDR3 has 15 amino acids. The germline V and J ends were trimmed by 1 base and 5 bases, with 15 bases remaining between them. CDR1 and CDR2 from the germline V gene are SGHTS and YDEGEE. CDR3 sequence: CASSLRWAQLYGYTF. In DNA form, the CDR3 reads TGTGCCAGCAGCTTGCGGTGGGCCCAGCTTTATGGCTACACCTTC.

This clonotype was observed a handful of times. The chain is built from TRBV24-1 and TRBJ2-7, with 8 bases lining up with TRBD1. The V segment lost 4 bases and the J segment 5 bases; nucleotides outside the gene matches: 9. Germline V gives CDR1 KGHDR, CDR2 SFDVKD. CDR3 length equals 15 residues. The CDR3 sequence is CATSDTGTGFDEQYF. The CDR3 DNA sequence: TGTGCCACCAGTGACACCGGGACAGGTTTCGACGAGCAGTACTTC.